This is a list of T cell receptor beta chains from one sample in a study of blood T cell repertoires in COVID-19. Method: immunoSEQ multiplex PCR; TCRdb's copy keeps in-frame clones and lacks some. The sample gives 150,000 to 200,000 clones, 65% to 90% of which show up once; roughly 8% is in the top ten. Sequencing used peripheral blood. The source is a man aged 55 to 70 with acute or convalescent COVID-19. CDR3s include the opening cysteine and the closing phenylalanine or tryptophan. A D gene is named only where the DNA matches it firmly. For some rows the clone size is stated as once, few or many, or as a class when expanded; others skip it.

J gene: TRBJ2-1; V gene: TRBV3-1/TRBV3-2; clone size: NA; D gene: TRBD2; CDR3 protein: CASSRGSGEQFF
J gene: TRBJ1-3; V gene: TRBV29-1; clone size: NA; D gene: NA; CDR3 protein: CSAVISSGNTIYF
J gene: TRBJ2-5; V gene: TRBV24-1; clone size: NA; D gene: TRBD2; CDR3 protein: CATSDPPTGLAGGPRQETQYF
J gene: TRBJ2-2; V gene: TRBV5-1; clone size: NA; D gene: NA; CDR3 protein: CASSSAAVGTGELFF
J gene: TRBJ2-2; V gene: TRBV7-9; clone size: few; D gene: NA; CDR3 protein: CASSFSAAGTGELFF
J gene: TRBJ2-5; V gene: TRBV24-1; clone size: NA; D gene: NA; CDR3 protein: CATSDPGGAGPQETQYF
J gene: TRBJ2-7; V gene: TRBV5-1; clone size: NA; D gene: TRBD1; CDR3 protein: CASRTGFATEQYF
J gene: TRBJ1-3; V gene: TRBV28; clone size: NA; D gene: NA; CDR3 protein: CASSFAGTSGNTIYF
J gene: TRBJ1-4; V gene: TRBV4-1; clone size: NA; D gene: NA; CDR3 protein: CASSQIRGGAFEKLFF
J gene: TRBJ1-3; V gene: TRBV9; clone size: few; D gene: NA; CDR3 protein: CASSPSVGNTIYF
J gene: TRBJ1-2; V gene: TRBV10-3; clone size: NA; D gene: NA; CDR3 protein: CAISDRGTDRRGYGYTF
J gene: TRBJ1-4; V gene: TRBV10-3; clone size: NA; D gene: NA; CDR3 protein: CAARGSGNEKLFF
J gene: TRBJ1-1; V gene: TRBV5-1; clone size: NA; D gene: TRBD1; CDR3 protein: CASSITGGIWNTEAFF
J gene: TRBJ1-2; V gene: TRBV19; clone size: NA; D gene: NA; CDR3 protein: CASSIEGGYTF
J gene: TRBJ2-2; V gene: TRBV7-9; clone size: NA; D gene: TRBD2; CDR3 protein: CASSFVLAGHTGELFF
J gene: TRBJ1-1; V gene: TRBV4-1; clone size: NA; D gene: TRBD1; CDR3 protein: CASSPGQGSNTEAFF
J gene: TRBJ1-4; V gene: TRBV19; clone size: NA; D gene: TRBD1; CDR3 protein: CASSALPGTENEKLFF
J gene: TRBJ1-5; V gene: TRBV28; clone size: once; D gene: NA; CDR3 protein: CASSLGLKNNQPQHF
J gene: TRBJ2-7; V gene: TRBV24-1; clone size: NA; D gene: TRBD1; CDR3 protein: CATSDLQALTGVKAHMNYEQYF
J gene: TRBJ2-1; V gene: TRBV19; clone size: NA; D gene: NA; CDR3 protein: CASSLRTGLYSYNEQFF
J gene: TRBJ1-2; V gene: TRBV2; clone size: NA; D gene: TRBD1; CDR3 protein: CASRFAGGSYGYTF
J gene: TRBJ1-5; V gene: TRBV10-3; clone size: NA; D gene: NA; CDR3 protein: CAISESDRSNQPQHF
J gene: TRBJ2-7; V gene: TRBV7-8; clone size: NA; D gene: TRBD2; CDR3 protein: CASRAGTSSSYEQYF
J gene: TRBJ1-1; V gene: TRBV28; clone size: NA; D gene: TRBD1; CDR3 protein: CASSFPGTGGSEAFF
J gene: TRBJ2-1; V gene: TRBV30; clone size: NA; D gene: NA; CDR3 protein: CAWSEAYNEQFF
J gene: TRBJ2-5; V gene: TRBV7-9; clone size: once; D gene: TRBD2; CDR3 protein: CASTGGGGETQYF
J gene: TRBJ2-7; V gene: TRBV24-1; clone size: NA; D gene: NA; CDR3 protein: CATSGAGSYEQYF
J gene: TRBJ2-3; V gene: TRBV6-5; clone size: NA; D gene: NA; CDR3 protein: CASRTRDTQYF
J gene: TRBJ1-5; V gene: TRBV29-1; clone size: NA; D gene: NA; CDR3 protein: CSVEDAGKPQHF
J gene: TRBJ1-1; V gene: TRBV3-1/TRBV3-2; clone size: NA; D gene: NA; CDR3 protein: CASSRTLSTEAFF
J gene: TRBJ2-7; V gene: TRBV4-1; clone size: NA; D gene: NA; CDR3 protein: CASSIHPGQSSYEQYF
J gene: TRBJ2-2; V gene: TRBV23-1; clone size: NA; D gene: NA; CDR3 protein: CASTTGTTDTGELFF
J gene: TRBJ1-1; V gene: TRBV7-2; clone size: NA; D gene: NA; CDR3 protein: CASSSWGSRNTEAFF
J gene: TRBJ1-5; V gene: TRBV2; clone size: NA; D gene: NA; CDR3 protein: CASSAGGGKQPQHF
J gene: TRBJ2-5; V gene: TRBV6-5; clone size: NA; D gene: NA; CDR3 protein: CASSYSAMETQYF
J gene: TRBJ2-1; V gene: TRBV5-1; clone size: NA; D gene: NA; CDR3 protein: CASSLSDSNNEQFF
J gene: TRBJ2-1; V gene: TRBV9; clone size: NA; D gene: TRBD2; CDR3 protein: CASSVGLAAWEQFF
J gene: TRBJ2-7; V gene: TRBV5-1; clone size: NA; D gene: TRBD2; CDR3 protein: CASSPNVIAGESQYF
J gene: TRBJ2-3; V gene: TRBV9; clone size: once; D gene: NA; CDR3 protein: CASSGGGMRTDTQYF
J gene: TRBJ2-1; V gene: TRBV3-1/TRBV3-2; clone size: once; D gene: TRBD2; CDR3 protein: CASSPLAGKSGGGIYNEQFF
J gene: TRBJ2-1; V gene: TRBV19; clone size: NA; D gene: TRBD1; CDR3 protein: CASSLQGAKDEQFF
J gene: TRBJ1-2; V gene: TRBV28; clone size: NA; D gene: NA; CDR3 protein: CASSLKQYYGYTF
J gene: TRBJ1-5; V gene: TRBV28; clone size: once; D gene: TRBD1; CDR3 protein: CASRLGQGAFNQPQHF
J gene: TRBJ1-2; V gene: TRBV6-6; clone size: NA; D gene: TRBD1; CDR3 protein: CASSYQTGGTNYGYTF
J gene: TRBJ2-5; V gene: TRBV11-2; clone size: NA; D gene: NA; CDR3 protein: CASSLVSGELQTQYF
J gene: TRBJ2-7; V gene: TRBV9; clone size: NA; D gene: TRBD1; CDR3 protein: CASSVGGQGAYEQYF
J gene: TRBJ2-1; V gene: TRBV30; clone size: NA; D gene: NA; CDR3 protein: CAWSRRGAMNEQFF
J gene: TRBJ2-5; V gene: TRBV7-7; clone size: NA; D gene: TRBD2; CDR3 protein: CASSLLAGGQETQYF
J gene: TRBJ2-1; V gene: TRBV10-2; clone size: NA; D gene: TRBD2; CDR3 protein: CASSRGGSSYNEQFF
J gene: TRBJ1-2; V gene: TRBV5-4; clone size: NA; D gene: TRBD1; CDR3 protein: CASSSVDYRGGYTF
J gene: TRBJ2-2; V gene: TRBV18; clone size: NA; D gene: NA; CDR3 protein: CASSPGRIGGTGELFF
J gene: TRBJ2-2; V gene: TRBV5-1; clone size: NA; D gene: NA; CDR3 protein: CASSSSEGTTGELFF
J gene: TRBJ2-7; V gene: TRBV5-1; clone size: NA; D gene: NA; CDR3 protein: CASSLASTGDLVYEQYF
J gene: TRBJ2-1; V gene: TRBV6-5; clone size: NA; D gene: TRBD2; CDR3 protein: CASSNTLAGVPFF
J gene: TRBJ1-2; V gene: TRBV5-1; clone size: NA; D gene: TRBD1; CDR3 protein: CASSLDQGVRGYTF
J gene: TRBJ2-6; V gene: TRBV7-8; clone size: NA; D gene: NA; CDR3 protein: CASSLALRVDGANVLTF
J gene: TRBJ1-1; V gene: TRBV4-2; clone size: NA; D gene: NA; CDR3 protein: CASSQDLSAANTEAFF
J gene: TRBJ2-2; V gene: TRBV3-1/TRBV3-2; clone size: NA; D gene: NA; CDR3 protein: CASTLREVGGELFF
J gene: TRBJ2-1; V gene: TRBV15; clone size: NA; D gene: TRBD2; CDR3 protein: CATSRDGSGSWGNEQFF